This T cell receptor (beta chain) originates from a study of Graves' ophthalmopathy and Graves' hyperthyroidism (dated by TCRdb to the late 2010s). About the study as a whole: Peripheral blood was collected at initial diagnosis, prior to any treatment. The study used TCR beta repertoire signatures to distinguish Graves' ophthalmopathy from Graves' hyperthyroidism and to predict progression to ophthalmopathy. In total, approximately 130 blood samples were TCR-sequenced: fewer than 50 ophthalmopathy, 75 hyperthyroidism and about 17 hyperthyroidism-to-ophthalmopathy patients. A discovery set of 100 patients (43 ophthalmopathy, 55 to 65 stable hyperthyroidism) was enrolled to explore V-J signatures distinguishing ophthalmopathy from hyperthyroidism. An independent validation cohort was composed of fewer than 20 hyperthyroidism patients and over 15 patients who later progressed from hyperthyroidism to ophthalmopathy. In about 6 hyperthyroidism patients, the T-cell repertoire of thyroid tissue was compared with the T-cell repertoire of blood. Following sample collection, hyperthyroidism patients were given methimazole at a starting dose of 30 mg daily, and ophthalmopathy patients were given high-dose intravenous methylprednisolone. Study-wide findings and limitations: The 13-signature model separated ophthalmopathy from stable hyperthyroidism with approximately 90% sensitivity and around 81% specificity in cross-validation, and 80%/75% in the test set. In validation, the model predicted ophthalmopathy progression with about 70% sensitivity and about 77% specificity; some 13 predicted patients were CT-confirmed with GO in a median of about 6.1 months. Among expanded thyroid clonotypes with frequency above 0.001, most also showed up in blood, which suggests that blood repertoires may reflect the thyroid immune response. Sample size was not statistically predetermined, and group allocation was not concealed from the investigators.

A patient counted as having stable hyperthyroidism if there was no progression to ophthalmopathy within 18 months of follow-up. Hyperthyroidism patients were newly diagnosed, were aged 18 to 65 years, and had a disease duration under 2 months. Anyone with other autoimmune diseases, uncontrolled infections, pregnancy or lactation was excluded from the study. Clinical symptoms, serum thyroxine, TRAb, thyroid ultrasound and orbital computed tomography were used for diagnosis. PBMCs were isolated from roughly 10 ml of fresh peripheral blood by Ficoll-Paque density gradient centrifugation. Trizol reagent was used to extract the total RNA, and its quality was then checked on an Agilent 2100 Bioanalyzer. V and J are truncated by 5 bases and 1 base respectively, leaving an intervening sequence of 9 bases. Via the germline V gene (reference sequence), CDR1 is DFQATT and CDR2 SNEGSKA. The CDR3 runs 13 residues from the cysteine to the phenylalanine. Only the CDR3 DNA stays, 39 bases, in frame from base 1.

For repertoire sequencing, the TCR beta CDR3 regions were amplified from RNA transcripts. The first round was an RT-PCR using HTBI primers with the Qiagen OneStep RT-PCR kit, and this first round was followed by a second-round multiplex PCR, then size selection and purification. Libraries were sequenced paired-end with 100 bp reads on an Illumina HiSeq2000. From the authors' description of their analysis: SOAPnuke was used for read processing, and reads with adapters, uncalled bases, a mean Phred below 15, or no exact constant-primer or identifier match were discarded. High-quality paired reads were merged with COPE v1.2.5. Each unique nucleotide sequence was treated as a clonotype, and MiTCR v1.1 was used to align the clonotypes to the IMGT TRB V, D and J references. The analysis was limited to V-J combinations with a frequency above 0.0001, which together covered 98% to 99.2% of repertoires. For each V-J combination, a TCR clonal expansion and chaos score was defined as F50 clonal expansion divided by the chaos observed in the TCRdist matrix. Welch's t-statistics and random forest were used to reduce features to about a dozen V-J combinations, which were fed into a naive Bayes classifier. The similarity between thyroid and blood repertoires was quantified using the Morisita-Horn index. The raw public data were reprocessed by TCRdb itself: fastp quality trimming at Q25, MiXCR clonotype calling, in-frame beta chains only. Here each entry gathers all rows of one CDR3 protein and keeps the most common genes and DNA. For this entry, the V and J calls and clone size follow TCRdb and not the study's own pipeline. The sample profile shows 400,000 or so distinct CDR3 sequences; about 15% of them were found once. The ten largest clones add up to roughly 2.4% of the sample.

In its sample, this clonotype was seen many times. Its antigen is still unknown. No base-level quality is on record; no much larger clone is a single base apart. Source material: peripheral blood. The clonotype originates from an adult woman with stable Graves' hyperthyroidism. The V gene is TRBV20-1 and the J gene is TRBJ2-4; the best D guess is TRBD2, with 6 bases matching. This receptor has the CDR3 CSAPGEAKNIQYF. The base sequence is TGCAGTGCTCCGGGGGAGGCCAAAAACATTCAGTACTTC.